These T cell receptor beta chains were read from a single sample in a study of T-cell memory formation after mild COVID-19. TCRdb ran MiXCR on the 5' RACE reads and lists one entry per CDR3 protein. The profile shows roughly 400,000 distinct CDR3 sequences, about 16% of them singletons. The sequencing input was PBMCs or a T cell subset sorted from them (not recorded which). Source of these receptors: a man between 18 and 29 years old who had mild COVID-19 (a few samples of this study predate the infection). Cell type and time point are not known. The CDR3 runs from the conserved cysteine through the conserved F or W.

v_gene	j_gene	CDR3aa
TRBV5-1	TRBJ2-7	CASSLSGVDYEQYF
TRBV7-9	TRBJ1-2	CASSLGLRGGDGYTF
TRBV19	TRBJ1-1	CASNDRWGDSSPMNTEAFF
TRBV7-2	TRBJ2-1	CASSLGGGKNEQFF
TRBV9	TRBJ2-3	CASSVGWGTSTDTQYF
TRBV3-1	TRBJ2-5	CASSPVGWDQETQYF
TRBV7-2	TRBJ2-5	CASSLNRETQYF
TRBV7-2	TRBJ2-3	CASQPGGGDTQYF
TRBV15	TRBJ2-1	CATSRDRGIPEQFF
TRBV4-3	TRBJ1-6	CASSQVVPTNSPLHF
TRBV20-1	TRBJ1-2	CSAPGQGRANYGYTF
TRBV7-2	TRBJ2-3	CASSSNLDTQYF
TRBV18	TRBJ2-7	CASSPPGGQGANEQYF
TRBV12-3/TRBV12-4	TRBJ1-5	CASSRQNSNQPQHF
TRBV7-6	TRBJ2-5	CASNLAGGPQETQYF
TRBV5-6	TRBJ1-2	CASSFARGMRGYTF
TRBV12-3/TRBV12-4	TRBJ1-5	CASSLFGAWQPQHF
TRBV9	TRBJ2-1	CASSGGQGNSYNEQFF
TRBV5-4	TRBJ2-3	CASSLGSGVSTDTQYF
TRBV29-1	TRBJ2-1	CSDSSGSGGSYNEQFF
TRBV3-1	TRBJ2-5	CASSQQALGDQYF
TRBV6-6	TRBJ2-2	CASTPSSRELFF
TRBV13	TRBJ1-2	CASTRGERYGYTF
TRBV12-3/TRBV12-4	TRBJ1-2	CASSFDLRYGYTF
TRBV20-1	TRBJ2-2	CSASSGAYTGELFF
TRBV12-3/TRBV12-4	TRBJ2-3	CASSLTTVADTQYF
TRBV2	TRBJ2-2	CASSEALSGELFF
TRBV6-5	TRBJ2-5	CASSQSPETQYF
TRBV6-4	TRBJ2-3	CASSVEGLDRDTQYF
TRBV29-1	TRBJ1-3	CSVEGSIGSGNTIYF
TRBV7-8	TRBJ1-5	CASSFGQVHPQHF
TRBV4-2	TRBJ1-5	CASSQAGQGRQPQHF
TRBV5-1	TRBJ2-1	CASSFGTSGSEQFF
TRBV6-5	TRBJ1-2	CASSPGSNYGYTF
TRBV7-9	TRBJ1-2	CASSPGLGASTF
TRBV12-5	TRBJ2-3	CASGLVADPGNF
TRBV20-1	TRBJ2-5	CSARRPGAGETQYF
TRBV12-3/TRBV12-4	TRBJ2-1	CASRGPGQGFNEQFF
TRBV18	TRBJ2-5	CASSPTSGGIQETQYF
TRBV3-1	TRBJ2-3	CASSQASGGADTQYF
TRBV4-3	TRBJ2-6	CASSQGNGANVLTF
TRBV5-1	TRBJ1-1	CASSLDVLGEAFF
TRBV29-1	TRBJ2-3	CSFPLGAGTDTQYF
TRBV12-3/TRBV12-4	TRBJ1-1	CASSFYGPQGTEAFF